Listed here are 11 T cell receptor beta chains from one sample, sequenced in a study of vaccination effects on CD4 cells after COVID-19. The antigens these receptors bind are not known. TCRdb's table, derived via immunoSEQ multiplex PCR, lists solely in-frame clones and lacks some. The top ten hold 10% to 15% of the sample, which has some 8,000 clones, under 85% seen once. Antigen-specific CD4+ T cells were expanded with viral peptide pools in the ViraFEST assay before sequencing. Isolating CD4+ T cells followed less than 12 days of culture. The source material was CD4+ T cells from PBMCs cultured with HCoV-229E spike peptides, sampled before COVID-19 vaccination. The origin of the receptors is a human donor who received a COVID-19 vaccine.

V gene TRBV2 combines with J gene TRBJ2-3; D gene ambiguous. The V gene lost 4 bases and the J gene lost 2 bases, with 4 bases spanning the gap. Germline assignment: CDR1 SNHLY and CDR2 FYNNEI. The length of the CDR3 is 12 residues. As DNA, the CDR3 is TGTGCCAGCAGTGGAGTCACAGATACGCAGTATTTT. Its protein product is CASSGVTDTQYF.

The genes are TRBV6-1 and TRBJ1-3, with D tentatively TRBD1 (5 bases). Deletions cut 2 bases from V and 5 bases from J, with 10 bases between. The CDR3 loop spans 14 amino acids. From germline, CDR1 is MNHNS and CDR2 SASEGT. CDR3 coding DNA: TGTGCCAGCAGTGAAAAACAGGCGAGAAACACCATATATTTT. This sequence encodes CASSEKQARNTIYF.

This chain uses TRBV6-5 with TRBJ2-1; tentative D call: TRBD1 (5 bases). Germline loops: CDR1 MNHEY, CDR2 SVGAGI. The V gene lost 6 bases and the J gene lost 8 bases, with 20 bases spanning the gap. The CDR3 runs 15 residues. The CDR3 sequence is CASSRVDSGNHEQFF. In DNA form, the CDR3 reads TGTGCCAGCAGCCGGGTCGACTCAGGGAACCATGAGCAGTTCTTC.

The chain recombines TRBV2 with TRBJ2-7; D may be TRBD1 (5 bases). Germline V gene data show CDR1 as SNHLY and CDR2 as FYNNEI. The CDR3 contains 12 residues. V was clipped by 6 bases and J by 6 bases, with 12 bases between them. This CDR3 is CASSKDIGEQYF. In DNA form, the CDR3 reads TGTGCCAGCAGCAAGGACATAGGCGAGCAGTACTTC.

The chain combines TRBV2 with TRBJ2-7, with D perhaps matching TRBD2 (5 bases). Per germline, CDR1 SNHLY and CDR2 FYNNEI. This CDR3 has 15 amino acids. V was pared by 7 bases and J by 3 bases, with 19 bases between. The CDR3 sequence: CASKEYREWSYEQYF. Here the CDR3 DNA reads TGTGCCAGCAAGGAATATAGGGAGTGGAGCTACGAGCAGTACTTC. The entire variable domain, with the rest obtained from reference TRBV2 and TRBJ2-7, is as follows: EPEVTQTPSHQVTQMGQEVILRCVPISNHLYFYWYRQILGQKVEFLVSFYNNEISEKSEIFDDQFSVERPDGSNFTLKIRSTKLEDSAMYFCASKEYREWSYEQYFGPGTRLTVT.

This clone occurred a few times. The rearrangement uses TRBV5-4 and TRBJ2-7, with 8 nucleotides matching TRBD1. This CDR3 has 16 residues. Germline CDR1 reads SGHNT; CDR2 reads YYREEE (reference sequence). The J segment lost 7 bases and the V segment lost 0 bases, leaving 12 bases of the junction unmatched. CDR3 coding DNA: TGTGCCAGCAGCTTGGGAGGACAGGGCAATTCAGAGGAGCAGTACTTC. It encodes CASSLGGQGNSEEQYF.

The rearrangement uses TRBV7-9 and TRBJ2-5; 7 bases map to TRBD2. The germline V gene has CDR1 SEHNR and CDR2 FQNEAQ (reference sequence). Unmatched junction bases numbered 6, after V lost 10 bases and J lost 4 bases. The CDR3 is 12 residues long. CDR3 residues: CAITSGGETQYF. The CDR3 region has the DNA TGTGCCATCACGTCGGGGGGAGAGACCCAGTACTTC.

The rearrangement links TRBV4-1 to TRBJ1-5, with D possibly TRBD1 on 6 matching bases. Germline V gene lookup returns CDR1 MGHRA and CDR2 YSYEKL. Trimming removed 1 base at V and 3 bases at J, with 19 bases between. CDR3 length equals 18 residues. Here the CDR3 reads CASSQGSWGRRTNQPQHF. CDR3 DNA sequence: TGCGCCAGCAGCCAAGGAAGTTGGGGGCGGAGAACCAATCAGCCCCAGCATTTT.

The sample holds a few counts of this clone. V is TRBV5-4 and J is TRBJ1-3; D is possibly TRBD1 (6 bases). Germline V gene sequence: CDR1 SGHNT, CDR2 YYREEE (reference sequence). V shed 4 bases and J shed 0 bases, with 14 bases lying between them. The length of the CDR3 is 16 residues. The CDR3 region has the DNA TGTGCCAGCAGCACCGGAGGGGGGGCCTCTGGAAACACCATATATTTT. Translated, it gives CASSTGGGASGNTIYF. The full variable domain, in which reference TRBV5-4 and TRBJ1-3 provide the parts outside the CDR3, is ETGVTQSPTHLIKTRGQQVTLRCSSQSGHNTVSWYQQALGQGPQFIFQYYREEENGRGNFPPRFSGLQFPNYSSELNVNALELDDSALYLCASSTGGGASGNTIYFGEGSWLTVV.

The V and J genes are TRBV6-5 and TRBJ2-7; 10 nucleotides align to TRBD1. Germline CDR1 reads MNHEY; CDR2 reads SVGAGI. The length of the CDR3 is 15 residues. J gave up 5 bases and V 2 bases, and 6 bases lay outside the gene matches. The CDR3 protein is CASSYKGQGMNEQYF. The DNA of the CDR3 is TGTGCCAGCAGTTACAAGGGACAGGGGATGAACGAGCAGTACTTC.

This chain connects TRBV11-2 to TRBJ1-4, with 8 nucleotides matching TRBD1. Germline V gene data show CDR1 as SGHAT and CDR2 as FQNNGV. The V segment lost 5 bases and the J segment 7 bases; nucleotides outside the gene matches: 18. There are 18 residues in the CDR3. CDR3 coding DNA: TGTGCCAGCAGCCGGACTCGGACAGGGCTGGGGGTTGGTGAAAAACTGTTTTTT. This translates into CASSRTRTGLGVGEKLFF.